This T cell receptor (beta chain) appears in the sequencing data of a study of molecular identifiers for immune sequencing clone quantification. The wider study: Replicate RNA from around 20,000 or 100,000 naive CD8 T cells formed five aliquots; four were sequenced. Notes on the study in general: Over 97% of CMV-specific effector molecules, but under 1% of naive ones, were in clones above 20 copies.

A word on this clonotype: Its target is unknown. The conserved final phenylalanine or tryptophan is absent from the CDR3, which likely points to a read error.

One entry per CDR3 protein results from TCRdb running MiXCR on the PCR reads. The data show 40,000 to 45,000 distinct CDR3 sequences, around 18% seen once. Trimming took 5 bases from V and 5 from J, leaving 24 bases between them. Germline lookup yields CDR1 MNHEY and CDR2 SMNVEV (reference sequence). CDR3 length equals 17 residues. Naive CD8 T cells were picked out by sorting for CD8+CD4-CCR7+CD45RA+. The sequence derives from a human donor in good health. Some libraries in this study had Jurkat cell RNA spiked in. The chain couples TRBV27 to TRBJ2-5, with D perhaps matching TRBD1 (6 bases). Input material: naive CD8+ T cells from blood, with Jurkat cell RNA spiked in. Documented subset: FACS-sorted CD8+CD4-CCR7+CD45RA+ naive T cells. This chain's CDR3 is CASSKTGNVGIRETQYS. Here the CDR3 DNA reads TGTGCCAGCAGTAAAACAGGGAACGTGGGCATACGGGAGACCCAGTACTCC.